Sequencing of this T cell receptor beta chain was carried out in a study of T cells in Graves' hyperthyroidism and ophthalmopathy. Note on this clonotype: Its specificity is not known.

Amplified TCR beta CDR3 regions derived from RNA transcripts. In the first-round RT-PCR of the TCR CDR3, the HTBI primer set was used. Via MiXCR, TCRdb re-called the multiplex PCR reads, giving one row per CDR3 protein. The sample yields roughly 240,000 distinct CDR3 sequences, 24% seen once. Uncontrolled infection, other autoimmune disease, pregnancy or lactation barred patients from enrollment. Overall study findings and caveats: Stable hyperthyroidism was separated from ophthalmopathy by a model based on 13 V-J features.

This clonotype originated in a woman in her thirties or forties with Graves' ophthalmopathy. The sample taken for sequencing was blood.

The CDR3 spells CASRGTGENIQYF. The DNA of the CDR3 is TGTGCCAGCAGGGGGACAGGAGAAAACATTCAGTACTTC. This chain links TRBV28 with TRBJ2-4, with 8 positions matching TRBD1. J gave up 5 bases and V 6 bases, and 3 bases lay outside the gene matches. Germline V gene data show CDR1 as MDHEN and CDR2 as SYDVKM. The CDR3 has 13 amino acids.